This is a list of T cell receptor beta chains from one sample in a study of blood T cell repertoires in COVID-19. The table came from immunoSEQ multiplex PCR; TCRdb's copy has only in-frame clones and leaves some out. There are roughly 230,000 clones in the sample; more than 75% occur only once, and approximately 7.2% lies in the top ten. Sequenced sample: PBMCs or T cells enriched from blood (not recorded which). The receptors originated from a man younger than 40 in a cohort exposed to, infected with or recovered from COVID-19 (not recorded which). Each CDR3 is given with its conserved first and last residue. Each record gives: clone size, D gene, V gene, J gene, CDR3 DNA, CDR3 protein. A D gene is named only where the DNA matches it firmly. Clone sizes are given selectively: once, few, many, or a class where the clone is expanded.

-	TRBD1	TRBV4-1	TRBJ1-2	TGCGCCAGCAGCCAAGTCCGGGACAGGGTACGTGGCTACACCTTC	CASSQVRDRVRGYTF
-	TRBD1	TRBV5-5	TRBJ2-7	TGTGCCAGCAGCTGGGACAGGGGGAGTCGGGAGCAGTACTTC	CASSWDRGSREQYF
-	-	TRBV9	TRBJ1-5	TGTGCCAGCAGCCCGGACCCTCGAGAGGGGCCCCAGCATTTT	CASSPDPREGPQHF
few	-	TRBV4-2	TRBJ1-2	TGTGCCAGCAGCCAAGAGGACAGCTATGGCTACACCTTC	CASSQEDSYGYTF
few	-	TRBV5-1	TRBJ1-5	TGCGCCAGCAGCTTGGCGGGGGTAGGCAATCAGCCCCAGCATTTT	CASSLAGVGNQPQHF
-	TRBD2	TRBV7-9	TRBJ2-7	TGTGCCAGCCGACTAGCGGGATCCTCCTACGAGCAGTACTTC	CASRLAGSSYEQYF
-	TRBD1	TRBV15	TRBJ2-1	TGTGCCACCGAAAGAGCGGGACAGGGTACTGCTGAGCAGTTCTTC	CATERAGQGTAEQFF
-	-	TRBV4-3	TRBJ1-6	TGCGCCAGCAGCCAAGTTACGGGGGATATGAATTCACCCCTCCACTTT	CASSQVTGDMNSPLHF
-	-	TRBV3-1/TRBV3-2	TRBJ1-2	TGTGCCAGCAGCTCACCAACCGGCGGAAACTATGGCTACACCTTC	CASSSPTGGNYGYTF
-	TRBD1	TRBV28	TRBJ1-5	TGTGCCAGCAGATCAGGGGGCCCAAGCAATCAGCCCCAGCATTTT	CASRSGGPSNQPQHF
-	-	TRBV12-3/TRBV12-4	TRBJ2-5	TGTGCCAGCAGTTTAGGACAGCAAGAGACCCAGTACTTC	CASSLGQQETQYF
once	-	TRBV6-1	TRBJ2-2	TGTGCCAGCAGGGCAGGGGTAACCGGGGAGCTGTTTTTT	CASRAGVTGELFF
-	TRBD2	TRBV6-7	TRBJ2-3	TGTGCCAGCAGTTTGACGGGGGTCGTGAGCGGGAGGACCACAGATACGCAGTATTTT	CASSLTGVVSGRTTDTQYF
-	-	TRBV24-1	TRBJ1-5	TGTGCCACCAGCCGGACAGCTAGCAATCAGCCCCAGCATTTT	CATSRTASNQPQHF
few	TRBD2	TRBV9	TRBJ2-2	TGTGCCAGCAGCGTAGCGGGGACTAGTTTCACCGGGGAGCTGTTTTTT	CASSVAGTSFTGELFF
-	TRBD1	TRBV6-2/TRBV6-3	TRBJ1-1	TGTGCCAGCAGTTACTTGGACAGGAGTATGTATGGAGCTTTCTTT	CASSYLDRSMYGAFF
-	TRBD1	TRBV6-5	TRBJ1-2	TGTGCCAGCGAGAAAACCGGGACAGAGAACTATGGCTACACCTTC	CASEKTGTENYGYTF
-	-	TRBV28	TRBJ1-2	TGTGCCAGCGTCAACCAGGGTTACTATGGCTACACCTTC	CASVNQGYYGYTF
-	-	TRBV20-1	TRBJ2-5	TGCAGTGCTAGAAGCGGGCAGACCCAGTACTTC	CSARSGQTQYF
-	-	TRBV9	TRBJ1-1	TGTGCCAGCAGCGTCATGGCAAGGGGGGGAACTGAAGCTTTCTTT	CASSVMARGGTEAFF
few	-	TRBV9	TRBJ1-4	TGTGCCAGCAGCGATAAAGGGGCAGGGCTGGAAAAACTGTTTTTT	CASSDKGAGLEKLFF